This T cell receptor beta chain was recorded in a study of blood T cell repertoires in COVID-19. Study details: Some COVID-19 samples were acute and others convalescent; all came from the United States, Italy and Spain. The cDNA or gDNA used as material had been derived from T cells, B-cell-depleted T cells, or PBMCs.

As processed by the authors: Amplified reference gene primers provided the basis for estimating nucleated cell counts. TCRdb's copy holds only in-frame clones and misses some; the assay was immunoSEQ multiplex PCR. The DNA gave D and trimming, while V, J and clone size come from that table. The sample lists 90,000 to 150,000 clones, roughly nine tenths seen once, with 7% to 9% in the top ten. The V and J ends lost 6 bases and 0 bases respectively, with 12 bases between them. CDR3 size: 15 residues. The germline gives CDR1 MDHEN, CDR2 SYDVKM. This TCR was recovered from a human donor in a cohort sampled during active COVID-19. The chain joins TRBV28 to TRBJ1-3; tentatively, D is TRBD1 (6 bases). The specimen sequenced was peripheral blood. CDR3 residues: CASSPPTGSGNTIYF. CDR3 bases: TGTGCCAGCAGCCCACCGACAGGCTCTGGAAACACCATATATTTT.